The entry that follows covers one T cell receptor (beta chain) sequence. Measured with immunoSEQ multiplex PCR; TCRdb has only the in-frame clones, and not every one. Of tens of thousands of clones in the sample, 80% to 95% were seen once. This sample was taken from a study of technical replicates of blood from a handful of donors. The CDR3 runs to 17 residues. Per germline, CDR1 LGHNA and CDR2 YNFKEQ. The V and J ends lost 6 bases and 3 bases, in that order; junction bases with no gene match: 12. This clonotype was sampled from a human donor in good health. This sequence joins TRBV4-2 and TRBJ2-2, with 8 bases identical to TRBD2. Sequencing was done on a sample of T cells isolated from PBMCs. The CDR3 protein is CASRNDAGGSYTGELFF. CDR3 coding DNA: TGTGCCAGCAGGAACGATGCGGGAGGATCGTACACCGGGGAGCTGTTTTTT.